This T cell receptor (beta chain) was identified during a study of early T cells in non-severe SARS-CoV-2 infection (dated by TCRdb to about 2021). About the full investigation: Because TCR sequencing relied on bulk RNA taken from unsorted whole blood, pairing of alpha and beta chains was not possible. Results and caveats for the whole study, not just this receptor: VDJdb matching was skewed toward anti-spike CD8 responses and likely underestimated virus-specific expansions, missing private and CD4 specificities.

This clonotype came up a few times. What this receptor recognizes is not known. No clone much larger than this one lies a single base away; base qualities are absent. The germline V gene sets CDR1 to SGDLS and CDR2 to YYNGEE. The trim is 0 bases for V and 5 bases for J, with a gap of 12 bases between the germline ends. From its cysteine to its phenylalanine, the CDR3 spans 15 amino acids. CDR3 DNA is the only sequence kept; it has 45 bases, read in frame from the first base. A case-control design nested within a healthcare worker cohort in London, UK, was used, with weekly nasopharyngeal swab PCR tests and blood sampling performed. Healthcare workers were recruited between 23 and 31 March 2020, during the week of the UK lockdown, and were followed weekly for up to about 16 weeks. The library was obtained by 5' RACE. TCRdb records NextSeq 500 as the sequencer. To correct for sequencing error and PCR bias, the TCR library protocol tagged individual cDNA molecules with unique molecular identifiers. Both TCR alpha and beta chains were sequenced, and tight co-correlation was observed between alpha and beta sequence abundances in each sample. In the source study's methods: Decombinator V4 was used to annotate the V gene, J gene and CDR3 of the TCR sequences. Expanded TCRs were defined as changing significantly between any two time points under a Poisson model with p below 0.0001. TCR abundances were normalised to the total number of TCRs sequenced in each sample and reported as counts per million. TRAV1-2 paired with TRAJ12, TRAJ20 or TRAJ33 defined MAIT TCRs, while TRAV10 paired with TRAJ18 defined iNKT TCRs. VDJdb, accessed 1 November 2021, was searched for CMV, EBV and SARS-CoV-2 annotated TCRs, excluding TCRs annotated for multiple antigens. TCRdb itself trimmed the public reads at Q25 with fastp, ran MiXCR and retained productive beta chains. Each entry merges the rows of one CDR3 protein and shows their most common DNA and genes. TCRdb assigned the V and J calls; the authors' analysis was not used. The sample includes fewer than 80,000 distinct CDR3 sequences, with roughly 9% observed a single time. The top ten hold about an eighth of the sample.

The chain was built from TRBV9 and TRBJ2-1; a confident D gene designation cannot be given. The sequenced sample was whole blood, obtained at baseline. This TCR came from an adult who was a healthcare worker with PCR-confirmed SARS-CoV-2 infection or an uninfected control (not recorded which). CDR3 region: CASSVGFQVNNEQFF. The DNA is TGTGCCAGCAGCGTAGGATTCCAGGTAAACAATGAGCAGTTCTTC.